The 5 T cell receptor beta chains reported below all come from one sample, sequenced in a study of blood T cells in healthy people across ages. A sample-barcoded 5' primer and a J-beta primer mix were used in a second PCR of roughly 7 to 11 cycles. TCRdb used MiXCR to reprocess the 5' RACE reads, holding one entry per CDR3 protein. The table includes about 570,000 distinct CDR3 sequences, 25% to 30% detected once. What was sequenced was blood. The receptors here all came from a woman between 70 and 85 years old in good health.

This clonotype was picked up many times. The junction shows a germline mismatch at one end, possibly a read error. The rearrangement uses TRBV29-1 and TRBJ1-1; no clear D gene. The CDR3 runs 13 residues. The germline V gene has CDR1 SQVTM and CDR2 ANQGSEA. Here the CDR3 reads CSVEGQMNTEAFF. DNA for the CDR3: TGCAGCGTCGAAGGGCAGATGAACACTGAAGCTTTCTTT.

There are a few counts of this clonotype. This sequence joins TRBV4-2 and TRBJ2-3; 11 nucleotides align to TRBD2. The CDR3 is 18 residues long. V shed 4 bases and J 6 bases; nucleotides not matched to a gene: 15. CDR1 is LGHNA, CDR2 YNFKEQ, per germline. In DNA, the CDR3 is TGTGCCAGCAGCCGCTATGGTGTTAGCGGGGGGGTTAGGGATACGCAGTATTTT. This encodes CASSRYGVSGGVRDTQYF.

This clonotype occurred a few times. The rearrangement uses TRBV6-2 or TRBV6-3 and TRBJ2-6; D perhaps matches TRBD1 (6 bases). CDR3 length equals 13 residues. CDR1 and CDR2 from the germline V gene are MNHEY and SVGEGT. The germline V and J ends were trimmed by 8 bases and 5 bases, with 10 bases remaining between them. The CDR3 nucleotides read TGTGCCAGCTCAAGGGGGAGGGCCAACGTCCTGACTTTC. Its translation is CASSRGRANVLTF.

The chain is built from TRBV9 and TRBJ1-4; no reliable D call. CDR3 length: 14 residues. V was pared by 0 bases and J by 10 bases, with 13 bases between. CDR1 and CDR2 (germline): SGDLS, YYNGEE. In DNA, the CDR3 is TGTGCCAGCAGCGTAGGAGGGAACAGCCCAAAACTGTTTTTT. Translating it yields CASSVGGNSPKLFF.

This clonotype has only a few counts. The rearrangement uses TRBV10-3 and TRBJ2-3; 7 bases line up with TRBD2. Unmatched junction bases numbered 5, after V lost 3 bases and J lost 2 bases. The germline V gene has CDR1 ENHRY and CDR2 SYGVKD. This CDR3 is built from 15 residues. DNA of the CDR3: TGTGCCATCAGTGAACCAAGCGGGAACACAGATACGCAGTATTTT. It specifies CAISEPSGNTDTQYF.